The following is a TCR beta chain sequence with its context. This sample was taken from a study of T cell responses to AZD1222 COVID-19 vaccine. Libraries were prepared by immunoSEQ multiplex PCR; TCRdb keeps only in-frame clonotypes and omits some of them. The table shows approximately 150,000 clones, with 70% to 90% occurring only once. The CDR3 consists of 12 residues. V was pared by 3 bases and J by 6 bases, with 7 bases between. Germline V gene data show CDR1 as MGHRA and CDR2 as YSYEKL. The TCR was taken from an adult who received the MenACWY meningococcal vaccine as a control. Specimen: peripheral blood, collected 28 days after the second dose of the MenACWY control vaccine. The gene calls are TRBV4-1 and TRBJ2-3; no clear D gene. CDR3 sequence reads: CASSHNIDTQYF. In nucleotides, the CDR3 is TGCGCCAGCAGCCATAACATTGATACGCAGTATTTT.